This T cell receptor (beta chain) was found in a study of CD8 T cells in Susac syndrome. This CDR3 has 10 amino acids. Trimming cost V 4 bases and J 8 bases, with 8 bases left between them. Germline CDR1 DFQATT, CDR2 SNEGSKA (reference sequence). CD8+ and CD4+ blood T cells underwent TCR beta sequencing. TEMRA cells were FACS-enriched, with CD8+ and CD4+ T cells isolated negatively. Reverse transcription of 0.5 to 1 ug RNA was performed with random hexamers. TCR beta CDR3 was amplified by immunoSEQ covering 54 Vbeta and 13 Jbeta. TCRdb reprocessed the immunoSEQ multiplex PCR reads with MiXCR, giving one entry per CDR3 protein. The repertoire holds hundreds of thousands of distinct CDR3 sequences, with 85% to 95% as singletons.

This receptor was taken from a human donor with multiple sclerosis. The rearrangement joins TRBV20-1 to TRBJ1-2, with D unresolved. What was sequenced was CD4+ T cells from PBMCs. The chain's CDR3 is CSANEGGYTF. The CDR3 DNA follows: TGCAGTGCTAATGAAGGCGGCTACACCTTC.